A selection of T cell receptor beta chains follows, all from one sample in a study of vaccination and CD4 T cells after COVID-19. From the PCR reads, TCRdb called clonotypes with MiXCR, one entry per CDR3 protein. Among 3,400 or so distinct CDR3 sequences listed, 60% to 85% were seen once. Their antigens are not known. Material for sequencing was CD4+ T cells from blood, cultured in vitro. These receptors were obtained from a human donor who had recovered from COVID-19. CDR3s leave out the opening cysteine and the closing phenylalanine or tryptophan.

len: 13
v_gene: TRBV7-9
j_gene: TRBJ1-1
CDR3aa: ASSLGDRGYTEAF

len: 11
v_gene: TRBV12-3/TRBV12-4
j_gene: TRBJ1-2
CDR3aa: ASILDRVAGYT

len: 10
v_gene: TRBV6-5
j_gene: TRBJ2-7
CDR3aa: ASSSGGYEQY

len: 13
v_gene: TRBV7-2
j_gene: TRBJ1-4
CDR3aa: ASSLEGTVREKLF

len: 13
v_gene: TRBV30
j_gene: TRBJ1-6
CDR3aa: AWTSQGTRNSPLH

len: 11
v_gene: TRBV20-1
j_gene: TRBJ1-5
CDR3aa: SASGQGGQPQH

len: 11
v_gene: TRBV10-3
j_gene: TRBJ2-7
CDR3aa: AISDRGTYEQY

len: 14
v_gene: TRBV4-2
j_gene: TRBJ2-2
CDR3aa: ASSQYPTANTGELF

len: 14
v_gene: TRBV20-1
j_gene: TRBJ1-2
CDR3aa: SARDHGTGPQGGYT

len: 12
v_gene: TRBV7-3
j_gene: TRBJ1-6
CDR3aa: ASSLGTGNSPLH

len: 9
v_gene: TRBV21-1
j_gene: TRBJ1-2
CDR3aa: ASSKAGTYT

len: 13
v_gene: TRBV10-1
j_gene: TRBJ2-5
CDR3aa: ASSESRRGQETQY

len: 11
v_gene: TRBV6-2/TRBV6-3
j_gene: TRBJ2-1
CDR3aa: ASSRDSNNEQF

len: 12
v_gene: TRBV7-9
j_gene: TRBJ2-7
CDR3aa: ASSLDIIVDEQY

len: 13
v_gene: TRBV6-5
j_gene: TRBJ1-6
CDR3aa: ASSYSTGDRSPLH

len: 16
v_gene: TRBV2
j_gene: TRBJ1-6
CDR3aa: ASSAVRDRGIYNSPLH

len: 14
v_gene: TRBV20-1
j_gene: TRBJ1-5
CDR3aa: SARDPRGFDNQPQH

len: 9
v_gene: TRBV6-2/TRBV6-3
j_gene: TRBJ2-7
CDR3aa: ASSFHREQY

len: 12
v_gene: TRBV11-2
j_gene: TRBJ1-1
CDR3aa: ASSFYQGIGEAF

len: 13
v_gene: TRBV6-4
j_gene: TRBJ2-4
CDR3aa: ASRLTSGSENIQY

len: 13
v_gene: TRBV10-3
j_gene: TRBJ1-5
CDR3aa: AISGTGSSNQPQH

len: 11
v_gene: TRBV18
j_gene: TRBJ2-7
CDR3aa: ASSGTGSYEQY

len: 13
v_gene: TRBV6-9
j_gene: TRBJ2-2
CDR3aa: ASSQGTANTGELF

len: 15
v_gene: TRBV19
j_gene: TRBJ1-2
CDR3aa: ASSITAVRGLRDGYT

len: 15
v_gene: TRBV6-1
j_gene: TRBJ1-6
CDR3aa: ASSQVGTASYNSPLH

len: 12
v_gene: TRBV15
j_gene: TRBJ1-4
CDR3aa: ATSRGTGSEKLF

len: 13
v_gene: TRBV7-2
j_gene: TRBJ1-3
CDR3aa: ASSLGGASGNTIY

len: 15
v_gene: TRBV6-1
j_gene: TRBJ1-2
CDR3aa: ASRPDRVLLANYGYT

len: 14
v_gene: TRBV20-1
j_gene: TRBJ1-5
CDR3aa: SARAGGTGRGQPQH

len: 15
v_gene: TRBV6-4
j_gene: TRBJ1-2
CDR3aa: ASSSRGRTYWGYGYT

len: 12
v_gene: TRBV7-7
j_gene: TRBJ2-5
CDR3aa: ASSTDRGGETQY

len: 10
v_gene: TRBV12-3/TRBV12-4
j_gene: TRBJ1-3
CDR3aa: ASSGAGYTIY

len: 14
v_gene: TRBV12-3/TRBV12-4
j_gene: TRBJ2-2
CDR3aa: ASSFGGTFSTGELF

len: 12
v_gene: TRBV5-1
j_gene: TRBJ2-2
CDR3aa: ASTAVVNTGELF

len: 12
v_gene: TRBV12-3/TRBV12-4
j_gene: TRBJ2-1
CDR3aa: ASSLDQGNNEQF

len: 13
v_gene: TRBV6-5
j_gene: TRBJ2-3
CDR3aa: ASSYGQLITDTQY

len: 12
v_gene: TRBV7-2
j_gene: TRBJ2-3
CDR3aa: ASSLAGTTDTQY

len: 14
v_gene: TRBV10-3
j_gene: TRBJ2-2
CDR3aa: AISESWGLNTGELF

len: 14
v_gene: TRBV2
j_gene: TRBJ1-1
CDR3aa: ASREAGGSMNTEAF

len: 13
v_gene: TRBV7-8
j_gene: TRBJ2-2
CDR3aa: ASTAGRVDTGELF

len: 11
v_gene: TRBV6-1
j_gene: TRBJ1-3
CDR3aa: AASGTGGNTIY

len: 14
v_gene: TRBV7-9
j_gene: TRBJ1-2
CDR3aa: AAIRTGGSLIRGYT

len: 10
v_gene: TRBV5-4
j_gene: TRBJ1-1
CDR3aa: ASSLKGTEAF

len: 11
v_gene: TRBV19
j_gene: TRBJ1-5
CDR3aa: ATLRGPNQPQH

len: 14
v_gene: TRBV6-2/TRBV6-3
j_gene: TRBJ2-3
CDR3aa: ASSRDRSAGTDTQY

len: 13
v_gene: TRBV20-1
j_gene: TRBJ1-4
CDR3aa: SARGGAGTNEKLF

len: 14
v_gene: TRBV20-1
j_gene: TRBJ1-1
CDR3aa: SARGGIWDSRTEAF